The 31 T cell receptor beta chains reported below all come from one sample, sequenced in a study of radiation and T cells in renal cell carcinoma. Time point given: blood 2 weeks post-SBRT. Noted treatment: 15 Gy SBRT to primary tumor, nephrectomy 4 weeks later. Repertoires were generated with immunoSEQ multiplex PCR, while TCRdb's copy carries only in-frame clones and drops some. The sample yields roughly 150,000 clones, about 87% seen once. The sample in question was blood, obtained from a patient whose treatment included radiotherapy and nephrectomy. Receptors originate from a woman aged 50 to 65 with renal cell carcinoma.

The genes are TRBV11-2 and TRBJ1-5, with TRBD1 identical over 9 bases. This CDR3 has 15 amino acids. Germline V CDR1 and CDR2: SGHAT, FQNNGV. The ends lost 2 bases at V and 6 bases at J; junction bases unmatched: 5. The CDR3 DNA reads TGTGCCAGCAGCTTAAGGACAGGGGTTTCTCAGCCCCAGCATTTT. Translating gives CASSLRTGVSQPQHF.

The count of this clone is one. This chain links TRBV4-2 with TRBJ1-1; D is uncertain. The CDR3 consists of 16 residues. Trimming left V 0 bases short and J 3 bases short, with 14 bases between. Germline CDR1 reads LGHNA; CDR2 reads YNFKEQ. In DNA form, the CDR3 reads TGTGCCAGCAGCCAAGAATGGGTCGGGGAGGACACTGAAGCTTTCTTT. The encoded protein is CASSQEWVGEDTEAFF.

As DNA, the CDR3 is TGTGCCAGCAGCGTAGGGAGGAGACTCACCGGGGAGCTGTTTTTT. This codes for CASSVGRRLTGELFF. The chain joins TRBV9 to TRBJ2-2, with D tentatively TRBD2 (5 bases). V lost 0 bases to trimming and J lost 4 bases, with 10 bases between them. Germline CDR1 is SGDLS and CDR2 is YYNGEE. CDR3 length equals 15 residues.

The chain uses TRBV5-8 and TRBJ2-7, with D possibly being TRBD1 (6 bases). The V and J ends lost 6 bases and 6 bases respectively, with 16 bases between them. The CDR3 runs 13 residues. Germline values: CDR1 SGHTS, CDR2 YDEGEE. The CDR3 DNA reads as TGTGCCAGCACCGGGACATCTTTCTCCGAGCAGTACTTC. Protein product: CASTGTSFSEQYF.

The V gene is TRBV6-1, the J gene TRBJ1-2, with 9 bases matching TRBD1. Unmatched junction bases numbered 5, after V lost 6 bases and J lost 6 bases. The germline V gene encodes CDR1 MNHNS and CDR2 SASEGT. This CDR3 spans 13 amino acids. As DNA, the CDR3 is TGTGCCAGCAGCGGGGACAGGGTGCATGGCTACACCTTC. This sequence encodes CASSGDRVHGYTF.

The CDR3 coding sequence is TGTGCCAGCAGCTTAGGCCCGAGGGGCTACACCTTC. It is translated as CASSLGPRGYTF. The chain employs TRBV7-2 and TRBJ1-2; D gene ambiguous. The CDR3 totals 12 residues. Trimming left V 1 base short and J 8 bases short, with 8 bases between. Per germline, CDR1 SGHTA and CDR2 FQGNSA.

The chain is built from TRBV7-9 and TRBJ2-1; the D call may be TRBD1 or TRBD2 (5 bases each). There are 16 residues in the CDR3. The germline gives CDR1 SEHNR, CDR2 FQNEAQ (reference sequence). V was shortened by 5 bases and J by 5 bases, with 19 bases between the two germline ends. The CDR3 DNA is TGTGCCAGCAGCATACTCTTCCGGGACGGACACAATGAGCAGTTCTTC. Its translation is CASSILFRDGHNEQFF.

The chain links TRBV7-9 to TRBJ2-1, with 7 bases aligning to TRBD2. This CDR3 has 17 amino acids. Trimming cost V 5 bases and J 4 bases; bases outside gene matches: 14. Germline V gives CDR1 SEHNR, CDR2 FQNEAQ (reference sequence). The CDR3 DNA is TGTGCCAGCAGCCCCCAAGCGGGGAACCACAAATACAATGAGCAGTTCTTC. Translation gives CASSPQAGNHKYNEQFF.

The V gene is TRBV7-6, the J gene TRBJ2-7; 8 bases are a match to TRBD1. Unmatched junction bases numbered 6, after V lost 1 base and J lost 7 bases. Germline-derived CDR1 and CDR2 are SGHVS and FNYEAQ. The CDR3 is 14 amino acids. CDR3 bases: TGTGCCAGCAGCTTAGGGCAGGGGGCTGGTGAGCAGTACTTC. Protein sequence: CASSLGQGAGEQYF.

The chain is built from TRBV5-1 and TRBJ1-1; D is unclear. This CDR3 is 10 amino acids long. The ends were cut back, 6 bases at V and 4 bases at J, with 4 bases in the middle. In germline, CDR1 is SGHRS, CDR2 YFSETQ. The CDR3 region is CASTITEAFF. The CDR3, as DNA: TGCGCCAGCACAATCACTGAAGCTTTCTTT.

Written as DNA, the CDR3 is TGTGCCAGCAGCGTAGGGATTGACGGCAATCAGCCCCAGCATTTT. Amino acid sequence: CASSVGIDGNQPQHF. The chain joins TRBV9 to TRBJ1-5; D uncertain. The V gene's germline CDR1 is SGDLS and CDR2 YYNGEE. V lost 0 bases, J lost 2 bases, and 9 bases lay in between. There are 15 residues in the CDR3.

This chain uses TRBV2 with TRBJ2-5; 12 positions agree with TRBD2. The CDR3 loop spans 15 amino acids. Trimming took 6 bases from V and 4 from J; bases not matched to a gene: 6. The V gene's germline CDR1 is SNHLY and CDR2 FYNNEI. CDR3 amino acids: CASRASSGGAETQYF. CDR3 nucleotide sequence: TGTGCCAGCAGGGCCTCTAGCGGGGGGGCAGAGACCCAGTACTTC.

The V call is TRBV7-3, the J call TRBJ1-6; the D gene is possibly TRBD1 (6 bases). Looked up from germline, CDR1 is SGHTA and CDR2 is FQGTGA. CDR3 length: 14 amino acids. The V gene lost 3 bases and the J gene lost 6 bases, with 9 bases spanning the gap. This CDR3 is CASSFQGSNSPLHF. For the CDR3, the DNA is TGTGCCAGCAGCTTCCAGGGGAGTAATTCACCCCTCCACTTT. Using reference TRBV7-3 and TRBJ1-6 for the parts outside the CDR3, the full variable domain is GAGVSQTPSNKVTEKGKYVELRCDPISGHTALYWYRQSLGQGPEFLIYFQGTGAADDSGLPNDRFFAVRPEGSVSTLKIQRTERGDSAVYLCASSFQGSNSPLHFGNGTRLTVT.

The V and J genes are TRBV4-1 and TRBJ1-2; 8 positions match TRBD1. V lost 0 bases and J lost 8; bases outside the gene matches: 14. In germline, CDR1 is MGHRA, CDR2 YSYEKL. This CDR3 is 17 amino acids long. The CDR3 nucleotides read TGCGCCAGCAGCCAAGATAAAGAGGAGGGACAGGTTTGGGGCTACACCTTC. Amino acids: CASSQDKEEGQVWGYTF.

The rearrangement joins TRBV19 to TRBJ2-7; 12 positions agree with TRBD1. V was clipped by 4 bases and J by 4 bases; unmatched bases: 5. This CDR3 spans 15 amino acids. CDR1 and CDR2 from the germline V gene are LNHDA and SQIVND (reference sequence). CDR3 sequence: CASSSPGQGAYEQYF. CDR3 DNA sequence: TGTGCCAGTAGTAGCCCGGGACAGGGGGCTTACGAGCAGTACTTC.

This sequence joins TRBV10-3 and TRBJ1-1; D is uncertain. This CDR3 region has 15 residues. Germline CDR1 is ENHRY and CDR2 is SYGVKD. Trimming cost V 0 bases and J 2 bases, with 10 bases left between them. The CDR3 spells CAISESADLNTEAFF. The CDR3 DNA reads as TGTGCCATCAGTGAGTCGGCAGACCTAAACACTGAAGCTTTCTTT.

CDR3 sequence reads: CASSLQGIEFF. The DNA for the CDR3 is TGTGCCAGCAGTCTACAGGGGATAGAGTTCTTC. The chain is built from TRBV2 and TRBJ2-1; 7 bases line up with TRBD1. The trim removed 5 bases at V and 14 bases at J, leaving 6 bases unmatched. Germline CDR1 and CDR2: SNHLY and FYNNEI. This CDR3 comprises 11 residues.

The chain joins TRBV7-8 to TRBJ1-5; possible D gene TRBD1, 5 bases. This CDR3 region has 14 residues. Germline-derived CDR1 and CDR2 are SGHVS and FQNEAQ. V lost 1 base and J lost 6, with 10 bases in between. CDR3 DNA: TGTGCCAGCAGCTTAGGGGGGTCGCGTCAGCCCCAGCATTTT. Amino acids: CASSLGGSRQPQHF.

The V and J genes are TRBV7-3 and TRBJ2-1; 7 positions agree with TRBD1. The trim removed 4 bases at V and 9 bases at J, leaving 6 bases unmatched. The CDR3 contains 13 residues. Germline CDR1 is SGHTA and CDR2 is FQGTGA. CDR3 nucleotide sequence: TGTGCCAGCAGCTCACCCGCAGGGGGTGAGCAGTTCTTC. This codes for CASSSPAGGEQFF.

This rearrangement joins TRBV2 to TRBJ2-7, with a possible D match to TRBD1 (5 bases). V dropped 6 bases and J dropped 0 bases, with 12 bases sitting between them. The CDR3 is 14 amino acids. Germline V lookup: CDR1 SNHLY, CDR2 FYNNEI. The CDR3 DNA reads TGTGCCAGCAGCCAACAGGTAACCTCCTACGAGCAGTACTTC. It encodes CASSQQVTSYEQYF.

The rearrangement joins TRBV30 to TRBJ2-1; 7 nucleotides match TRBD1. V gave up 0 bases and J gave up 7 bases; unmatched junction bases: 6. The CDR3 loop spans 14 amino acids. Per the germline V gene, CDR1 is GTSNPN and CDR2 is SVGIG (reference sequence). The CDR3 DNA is TGTGCCTGGAGTGTAGGGACAGTCCAAAATGAGCAGTTCTTC. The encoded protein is CAWSVGTVQNEQFF. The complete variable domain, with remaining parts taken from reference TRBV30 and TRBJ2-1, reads SQTIHQWPATLVQPVGSPLSLECTVEGTSNPNLYWYRQAAGRGLQLLFYSVGIGQISSEVPQNLSASRPQDRQFILSSKKLLLSDSGFYLCAWSVGTVQNEQFFGPGTRLTVL.

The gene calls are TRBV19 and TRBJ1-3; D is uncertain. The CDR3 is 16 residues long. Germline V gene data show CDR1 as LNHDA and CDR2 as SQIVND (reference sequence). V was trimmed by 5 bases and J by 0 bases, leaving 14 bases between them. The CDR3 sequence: CASSLGGGISGNTIYF. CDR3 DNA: TGTGCCAGTAGTCTCGGAGGAGGGATCTCTGGAAACACCATATATTTT. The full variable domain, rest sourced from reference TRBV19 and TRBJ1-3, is DGGITQSPKYLFRKEGQNVTLSCEQNLNHDAMYWYRQDPGQGLRLIYYSQIVNDFQKGDIAEGYSVSREKKESFPLTVTSAQKNPTAFYLCASSLGGGISGNTIYFGEGSWLTVV.

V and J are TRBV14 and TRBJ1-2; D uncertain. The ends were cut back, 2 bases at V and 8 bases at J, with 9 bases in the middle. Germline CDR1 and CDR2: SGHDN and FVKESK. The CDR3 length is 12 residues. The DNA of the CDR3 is TGTGCCAGCAGCCAACGAGGGTGGGGCTACACCTTC. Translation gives CASSQRGWGYTF.

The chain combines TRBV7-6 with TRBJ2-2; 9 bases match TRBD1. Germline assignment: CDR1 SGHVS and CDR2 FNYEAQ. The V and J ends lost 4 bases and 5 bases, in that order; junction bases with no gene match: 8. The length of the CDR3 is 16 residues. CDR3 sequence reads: CASSSDRGRRTGELFF. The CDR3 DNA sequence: TGTGCCAGCAGCTCGGACAGGGGACGAAGGACCGGGGAGCTGTTTTTT. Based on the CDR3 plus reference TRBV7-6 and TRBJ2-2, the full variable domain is GAGVSQSPRYKVTKRGQDVALRCDPISGHVSLYWYRQALGQGPEFLTYFNYEAQQDKSGLPNDRFSAERPEGSISTLTIQRTEQRDSAMYRCASSSDRGRRTGELFFGEGSRLTVL.

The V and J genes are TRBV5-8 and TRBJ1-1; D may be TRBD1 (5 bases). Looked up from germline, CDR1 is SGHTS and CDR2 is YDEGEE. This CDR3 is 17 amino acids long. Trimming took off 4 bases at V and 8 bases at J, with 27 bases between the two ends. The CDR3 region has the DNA TGTGCCAGCAGCCGATGGTTTCGCGGGGGAGAGGGCCGGGAAGCTTTCTTT. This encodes CASSRWFRGGEGREAFF.

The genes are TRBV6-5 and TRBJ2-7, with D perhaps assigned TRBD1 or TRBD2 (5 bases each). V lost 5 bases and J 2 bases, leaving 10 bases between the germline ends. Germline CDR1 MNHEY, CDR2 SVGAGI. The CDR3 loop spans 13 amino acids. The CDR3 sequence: CASSGTATYEQYF. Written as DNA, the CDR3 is TGTGCCAGCAGTGGGACGGCGACCTACGAGCAGTACTTC.

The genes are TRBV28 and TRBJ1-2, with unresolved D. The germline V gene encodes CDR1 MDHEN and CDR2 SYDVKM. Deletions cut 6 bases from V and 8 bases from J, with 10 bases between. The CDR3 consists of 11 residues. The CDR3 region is CASSPLVGYTF. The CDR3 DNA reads TGTGCCAGCAGCCCGCTGGTCGGCTACACCTTC.

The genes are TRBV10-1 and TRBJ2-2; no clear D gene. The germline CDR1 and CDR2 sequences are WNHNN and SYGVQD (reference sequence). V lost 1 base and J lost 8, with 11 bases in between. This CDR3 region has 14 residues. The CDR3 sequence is CASSEFTVAGELFF. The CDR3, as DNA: TGCGCCAGCAGTGAGTTTACGGTTGCGGGGGAGCTGTTTTTT.

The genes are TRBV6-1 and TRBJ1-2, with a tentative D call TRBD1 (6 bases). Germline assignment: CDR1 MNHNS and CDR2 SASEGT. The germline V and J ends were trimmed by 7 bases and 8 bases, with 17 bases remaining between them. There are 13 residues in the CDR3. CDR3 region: CASIVGTIGGYTF. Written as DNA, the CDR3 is TGTGCCAGCATCGTAGGGACAATTGGCGGCTACACCTTC.

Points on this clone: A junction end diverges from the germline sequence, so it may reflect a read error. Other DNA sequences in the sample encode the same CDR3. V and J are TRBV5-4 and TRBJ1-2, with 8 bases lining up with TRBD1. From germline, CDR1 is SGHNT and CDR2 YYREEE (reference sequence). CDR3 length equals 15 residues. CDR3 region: CASSLVGQGGRGYTF. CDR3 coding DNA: TGTGCCAGCAGCTTGGTTGGACAGGGAGGTAGAGGCTATACCTTC.

The CDR3, as DNA: TGTGCCAGCAGCCAGGCAACAGGGACGGGCATTCAGTACTTC. It encodes CASSQATGTGIQYF. This chain connects TRBV14 to TRBJ2-4; maybe TRBD1 (6 bases). This CDR3 is built from 14 residues. Trimming stripped 3 bases from V and 9 bases from J, with 15 bases between. CDR1 and CDR2 from the germline V gene are SGHDN and FVKESK. Filled out from reference TRBV14 and TRBJ2-4, the complete variable domain reads EAGVTQFPSHSVIEKGQTVTLRCDPISGHDNLYWYRRVMGKEIKFLLHFVKESKQDESGMPNNRFLAERTGGTYSTLKVQPAELEDSGVYFCASSQATGTGIQYFGAGTRLSVL.